This T cell receptor beta chain was identified in a study of blood T cell repertoires in COVID-19 (dated by TCRdb to the early 2020s). Regarding the complete study: Collaborator samples came from the United States, Italy and Spain and covered acute and convalescent phases of COVID-19. The prospective study material was composed of cDNA or gDNA derived from T cells, B-cell-depleted T cells, or PBMCs. The dataset comprised deeply sampled blood TCRbeta repertoires from subjects exposed to, actively infected with, or recovered from COVID-19. The repertoires were released in a freely available public database meant as a resource for research on the immune response to SARS-CoV-2. The samples were drawn from two sources: the first 160 participants of the ongoing ImmuneRACE study, and 1,000 to 1,500 subjects contributed by 6 global collaborators. A de-identified subject ID, COVID-19 status, age in years and sex were almost always included in the sample metadata. Where HLA class I and class II types were available, the types were taken from metadata supplied by the sample provider, not from assay-based typing.

Participants in the prospective study were enrolled through a virtual design, were aged roughly 18 to 90 years, and lived in under 25 United States geographic areas. Cohort assignment in the prospective study relied on participant-reported clinical history from a screening survey and a study questionnaire. Recovered participants in ImmuneRACE Cohort 3 were defined as having two consecutive negative NP/OP PCR tests, clearance from a healthcare professional, or resolution of symptoms. Mobile phlebotomists in the prospective study collected whole blood, serum and a nasopharyngeal or oropharyngeal swab from every participant. Participants in the prospective study had the option to provide additional blood draws and questionnaires over a roughly two-month period. Before DNA extraction, prospective study blood samples were shipped either frozen or at room temperature. The investigation overall reported the following: Clinical and demographic metadata were provided uncurated, with the amount varying by source and participant.

V was cut back by 4 bases and J by 1 base, leaving a gap of 14 bases between them. CDR1 and CDR2 were assigned from the germline V gene as SGHDT and YYEEEE. From its cysteine to its phenylalanine, the CDR3 spans 15 amino acids. Only the CDR3 DNA stays, 45 bases, in frame from base 1. TCRbeta CDR3 regions were amplified from genomic DNA by means of the immunoSEQ Assay, a bias-controlled multiplex PCR. In the paper's pipeline: The number of nucleated cells in each sample was estimated from the amplification of reference gene primers within the assay. To quantify the absolute abundance of each unique TCRbeta CDR3 rearrangement, sequence reads were collapsed and filtered. For each sample, productive Simpson clonality was calculated by taking the square root of Simpson's diversity index across productive rearrangements. TCRdb retrieved this table from immuneACCESS and kept in-frame rearrangements only. Not all clones are present; in checked studies, unresolved V genes account for under half, and no reason is known for the remainder. The DNA was the basis for D and trimming; V, J and clone size are from that table. The sample has about 220,000 clones on record, 82% of them singletons. The ten largest clones capture under 3.5% of the sample.

Notes on this clone: Its cognate antigen has yet to be identified. No qualities accompany the bases; no much larger clone lies one base away.

The sample consisted of PBMCs or T cells enriched from blood (not recorded which). The clonotype was recovered from a woman in her sixties who had recovered from COVID-19. The chain employs TRBV5-6 and TRBJ1-1; confidence is insufficient to name the D gene. The nucleotide sequence is TGTGCCAGCAGCCGCGATCGACGGAGGAACACTGAAGCTTTCTTT. Its translation reads: CASSRDRRRNTEAFF.